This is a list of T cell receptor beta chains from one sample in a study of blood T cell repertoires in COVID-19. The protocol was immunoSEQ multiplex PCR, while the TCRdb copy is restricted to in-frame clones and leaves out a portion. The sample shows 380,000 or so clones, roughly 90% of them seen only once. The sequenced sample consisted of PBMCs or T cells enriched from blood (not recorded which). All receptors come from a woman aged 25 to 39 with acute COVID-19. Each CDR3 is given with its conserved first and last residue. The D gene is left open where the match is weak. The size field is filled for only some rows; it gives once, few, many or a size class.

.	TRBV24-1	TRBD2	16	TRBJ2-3	CATSDFSGESTDTQYF	TGTGCCACCAGTGATTTCAGCGGGGAAAGCACAGATACGCAGTATTTT
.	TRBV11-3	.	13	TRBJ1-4	CASSFRGGEKLFF	TGTGCCAGCAGCTTCAGGGGAGGGGAAAAACTGTTTTTT
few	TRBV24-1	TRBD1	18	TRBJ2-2	CATSDRGTGRKDTGELFF	TGTGCCACCAGTGACCGTGGGACAGGGCGGAAGGACACCGGGGAGCTGTTTTTT
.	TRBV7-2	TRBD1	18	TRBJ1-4	CASSSPPGQGGKYRELFF	TGTGCCAGCAGCTCACCCCCGGGACAGGGGGGGAAGTATCGGGAACTGTTTTTT
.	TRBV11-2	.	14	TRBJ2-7	CASSTGTNAYEQYF	TGTGCCAGCAGCACCGGGACAAACGCCTACGAGCAGTACTTC
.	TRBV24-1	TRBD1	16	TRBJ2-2	CATSDWTGRGTGELFF	TGTGCCACCAGTGATTGGACAGGGCGAGGGACCGGGGAGCTGTTTTTT
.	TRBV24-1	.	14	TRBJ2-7	CATSDPRGATEQYF	TGTGCCACCAGTGATCCCAGGGGGGCAACGGAGCAGTACTTC
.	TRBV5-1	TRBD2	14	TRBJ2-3	CASRPGLVTDTQYF	TGCGCCAGCAGGCCGGGACTAGTAACGGATACGCAGTATTTT
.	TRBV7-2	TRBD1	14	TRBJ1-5	CASSSTGLRQPQHF	TGTGCCAGCAGCTCGACAGGGTTGAGACAGCCCCAGCATTTT
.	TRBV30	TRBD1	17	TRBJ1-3	CAWSVGTEGSTGNTIYF	TGTGCCTGGAGTGTGGGGACAGAAGGTAGTACTGGAAACACCATATATTTT
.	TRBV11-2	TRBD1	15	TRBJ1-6	CASSRTGGYNSPLHF	TGTGCCAGCAGCCGGACAGGGGGCTATAATTCACCCCTCCACTTT